Listed here are 17 T cell receptor beta chains from one sample, sequenced in a study of T cell responses to AZD1222 COVID-19 vaccine. Profiling relied on immunoSEQ multiplex PCR, and the TCRdb table lists in-frame clones only, not all of them. The sample has about 130,000 clones; more than 85% are singletons. The sample in question was peripheral blood, obtained on day 0 of AZD1222 vaccination. These TCRs come from an adult in good health.

This chain joins TRBV12-3 or TRBV12-4 and TRBJ1-3, with 7 bases lining up with TRBD1. V shed 3 bases, J shed 5 bases, and the junction held 1 base outside the gene matches. This CDR3 contains 13 residues. Here the CDR3 reads CASSLTGRNTIYF. In DNA form, the CDR3 reads TGTGCCAGCAGTTTGACAGGGCGAAACACCATATATTTT.

The CDR3 reads CASSLGQRGTGELFF. DNA for the CDR3: TGTGCCAGCAGCTTGGGCCAACGGGGCACCGGGGAGCTGTTTTTT. The chain couples TRBV5-8 to TRBJ2-2; TRBD2 is a possible D gene (5 bases). The germline gives CDR1 SGHTS, CDR2 YDEGEE. The CDR3 runs to 15 residues. Trimming took off 0 bases at V and 4 bases at J, with 10 bases between the two ends. Supplemented by reference TRBV5-8 and TRBJ2-2, the full variable domain reads EAGVTQSPTHLIKTRGQQATLRCSPISGHTSVYWYQQALGLGLQFLLWYDEGEERNRGNFPPRFSGRQFPNYSSELNVNALELEDSALYLCASSLGQRGTGELFFGEGSRLTVL.

The chain links TRBV28 to TRBJ1-6; D not certain. CDR3 length: 15 residues. Germline V gene lookup returns CDR1 MDHEN and CDR2 SYDVKM. Trimming removed 6 bases from V and 9 bases from J, with 18 bases in between. CDR3 region: CASSPAPGLSSPLHF. The CDR3 nucleotides read TGTGCCAGCAGCCCCGCCCCAGGACTAAGTTCACCCCTCCACTTT.

The chain combines TRBV6-5 with TRBJ1-6; 7 bases are shared with TRBD1. The germline V gene has CDR1 MNHEY and CDR2 SVGAGI. Trimming removed 6 bases from V and 5 bases from J; junction bases left unmatched: 1. The CDR3 consists of 13 residues. Here the CDR3 reads CASRTGNNSPLHF. CDR3 DNA sequence: TGTGCCAGCAGGACAGGGAATAATTCACCCCTCCACTTT.

The chain links TRBV30 to TRBJ1-2; the D is unclear. The CDR3 is 13 amino acids. The germline CDR1 and CDR2 sequences are GTSNPN and SVGIG (reference sequence). The V and J ends lost 1 base and 2 bases respectively, with 8 bases between them. The CDR3 nucleotides are TGTGCCTGGAGTGAGGGTTTGAACTATGGCTACACCTTC. Protein product: CAWSEGLNYGYTF.

The chain has TRBV4-3 and TRBJ2-7; a weak D match, TRBD1 (5 bases). V dropped 0 bases and J dropped 3 bases, with 12 bases sitting between them. The CDR3 runs to 15 residues. Germline CDR1 LGHNA, CDR2 YSLEER. The CDR3 DNA follows: TGCGCCAGCAGCCAAGATGGAGCAGGGAACTACGAGCAGTACTTC. Translation: CASSQDGAGNYEQYF.

For the CDR3, the DNA is TGTGCCAGCTCACCTTCAGGTGCCGGACAGGGGGCCTATGGCTACACCTTC. It codes for CASSPSGAGQGAYGYTF. This chain links TRBV18 with TRBJ1-2, with 11 bases matching TRBD1. Per germline, CDR1 KGHSH and CDR2 LQKENI. The CDR3 has 17 amino acids. The junction had 10 bases not matched to a gene; V was cut back by 3 bases and J by 4 bases.

CDR3 DNA: TGTGCCAGCAGCCACAGGGTGAGCACTGAAGCTTTCTTT. Its translation is CASSHRVSTEAFF. The gene calls are TRBV3-1 (or the pseudogene TRBV3-2) and TRBJ1-1, with D possibly matching TRBD1 (5 bases). Trimming cost V 3 bases and J 4 bases, with 9 bases left between them. The CDR3 is 13 residues long. Germline values: CDR1 LGHDT, CDR2 YNNKEL (reference sequence).

The chain uses TRBV7-8 and TRBJ1-1, with no clear D. The CDR3 runs to 12 residues. From germline, CDR1 is SGHVS and CDR2 FQNEAQ. The ends were cut back, 5 bases at V and 7 bases at J, with 11 bases in the middle. CDR3 sequence (DNA): TGTGCCAGCAGCCCGAACAACTTTGAAGCTTTCTTT. It specifies CASSPNNFEAFF.

This chain links TRBV4-3 with TRBJ1-4, with D perhaps matching TRBD1 (5 bases). CDR1 and CDR2 from the germline V gene are LGHNA and YSLEER. The V end was cut by 1 base, the J end by 8 bases, with 11 bases between. The CDR3 runs to 14 residues. The CDR3, as DNA: TGCGCCAGCAGCCAAGTAGGGCGGGGGGAAAAACTGTTTTTT. Protein: CASSQVGRGEKLFF.

J is TRBJ2-1 and V is TRBV3-1 (or the pseudogene TRBV3-2); D is perhaps TRBD2 (5 bases). Trimming removed 2 bases at V and 3 bases at J, with 11 bases between. The CDR3 covers 15 residues. Germline V gene data show CDR1 as LGHDT and CDR2 as YNNKEL (reference sequence). The CDR3 region has the DNA TGTGCCAGCAGCCAAACAACTAGTTACTACAATGAGCAGTTCTTC. Protein sequence: CASSQTTSYYNEQFF.

V usage is TRBV28 and J usage is TRBJ1-2; D is unresolved. This CDR3 contains 16 residues. V was clipped by 6 bases and J by 4 bases, with 21 bases between them. Germline loops: CDR1 MDHEN, CDR2 SYDVKM. In DNA, the CDR3 is TGTGCCAGCAGCCCCCCCCCTGGTAGATCGTTCTATGGCTACACCTTC. Its translation: CASSPPPGRSFYGYTF.

V and J are TRBV7-2 and TRBJ2-1; no clear D. This CDR3 contains 14 residues. Trimming stripped 1 base from V and 9 bases from J, with 13 bases between. Germline assignment: CDR1 SGHTA and CDR2 FQGNSA. The CDR3 spells CASSLGRSRTEQFF. DNA for the CDR3: TGTGCCAGCAGCTTAGGACGGTCGAGGACTGAGCAGTTCTTC.

With regard to this clone: In the same sample, other DNA sequences code for this CDR3. The V and J genes are TRBV18 and TRBJ1-2, with D perhaps TRBD1 (6 bases). Trimming took 0 bases from V and 8 from J, leaving 10 bases between them. The CDR3 spans 13 residues. Germline V CDR1 and CDR2: KGHSH, LQKENI. Here the CDR3 DNA reads TGTGCCAGCTCACCACCGACAGGCTACGGCTACACCTTC. This encodes CASSPPTGYGYTF.

Worth noting for this clone: This sample also contains other DNA sequences that code for the same CDR3. The V and J genes are TRBV5-1 and TRBJ2-5, with D unresolved. CDR1 SGHRS and CDR2 YFSETQ come from the germline V gene. Trimming pared 3 bases from V and 2 bases from J, leaving 5 bases between. This CDR3 is 12 amino acids long. The CDR3 region is CASSSPQETQYF. Written as DNA, the CDR3 is TGCGCCAGCAGCTCACCACAAGAGACCCAGTACTTC.

The chain couples TRBV5-6 to TRBJ2-7; 12 bases agree with TRBD2. V lost 5 bases and J lost 1; bases outside the gene matches: 10. CDR1 is SGHDT and CDR2 is YYEEEE in the germline V gene. The CDR3 runs 17 residues. The CDR3, as DNA: TGTGCCAGCAGACGAGGACTAGCGGGAATAGGTTCCTACGAGCAGTACTTC. Its protein is CASRRGLAGIGSYEQYF.

The CDR3: CATSRLAGSTDTQYF. In DNA, the CDR3 is TGTGCCACCAGCAGACTAGCGGGAAGCACAGATACGCAGTATTTT. The chain is built from TRBV15 and TRBJ2-3, with TRBD2 matching 9 bases. J was trimmed by 0 bases and V by 2 bases; bases with no gene match: 0. This CDR3 is built from 15 residues. Germline CDR1 LNHNV, CDR2 YYDKDF (reference sequence). The variable domain in full, with the rest retrieved from reference TRBV15 and TRBJ2-3, is DAMVIQNPRYQVTQFGKPVTLSCSQTLNHNVMYWYQQKSSQAPKLLFHYYDKDFNNEADTPDNFQSRRPNTSFCFLDIRSPGLGDTAMYLCATSRLAGSTDTQYFGPGTRLTVL.